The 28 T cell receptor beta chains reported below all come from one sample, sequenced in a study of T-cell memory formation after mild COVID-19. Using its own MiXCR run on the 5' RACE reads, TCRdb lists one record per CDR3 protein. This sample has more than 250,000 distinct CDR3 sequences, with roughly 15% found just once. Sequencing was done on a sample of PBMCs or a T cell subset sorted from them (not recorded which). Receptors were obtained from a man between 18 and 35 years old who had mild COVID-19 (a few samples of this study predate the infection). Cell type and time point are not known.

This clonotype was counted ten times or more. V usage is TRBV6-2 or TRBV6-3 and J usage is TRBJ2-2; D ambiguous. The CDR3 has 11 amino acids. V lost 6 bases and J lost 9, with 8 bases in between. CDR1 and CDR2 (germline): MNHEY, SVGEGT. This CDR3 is CASSASRELFF. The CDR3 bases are TGTGCCAGCAGCGCCAGTAGGGAGCTGTTTTTT.

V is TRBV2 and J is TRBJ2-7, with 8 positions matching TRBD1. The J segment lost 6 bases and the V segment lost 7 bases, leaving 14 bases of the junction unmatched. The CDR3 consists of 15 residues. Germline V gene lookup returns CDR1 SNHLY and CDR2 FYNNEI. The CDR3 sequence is CASTPRTGQQGEQYF. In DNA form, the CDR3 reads TGTGCCAGCACACCACGGACAGGGCAACAAGGCGAGCAGTACTTC. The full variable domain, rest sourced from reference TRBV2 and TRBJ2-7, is EPEVTQTPSHQVTQMGQEVILRCVPISNHLYFYWYRQILGQKVEFLVSFYNNEISEKSEIFDDQFSVERPDGSNFTLKIRSTKLEDSAMYFCASTPRTGQQGEQYFGPGTRLTVT.

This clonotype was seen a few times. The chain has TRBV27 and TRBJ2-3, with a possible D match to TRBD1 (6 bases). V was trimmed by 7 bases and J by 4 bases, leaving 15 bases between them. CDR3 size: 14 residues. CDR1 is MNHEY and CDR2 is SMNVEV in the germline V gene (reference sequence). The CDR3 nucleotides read TGTGCCAGCATTAAAACAGGGTTTGCAGATACGCAGTATTTT. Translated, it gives CASIKTGFADTQYF.

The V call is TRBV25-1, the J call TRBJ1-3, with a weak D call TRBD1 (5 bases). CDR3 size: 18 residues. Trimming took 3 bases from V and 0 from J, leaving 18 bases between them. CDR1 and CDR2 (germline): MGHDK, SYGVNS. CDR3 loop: CASSEWGSRVSSGNTIYF. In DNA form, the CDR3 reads TGTGCCAGCAGTGAGTGGGGCTCCAGGGTAAGCTCTGGAAACACCATATATTTT.

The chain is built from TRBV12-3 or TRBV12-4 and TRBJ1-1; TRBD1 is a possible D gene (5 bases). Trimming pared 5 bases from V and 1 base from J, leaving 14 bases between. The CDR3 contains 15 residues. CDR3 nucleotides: TGTGCCAGCAGTCCCCACGGGGCCTCGAACACTGAAGCTTTCTTT. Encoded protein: CASSPHGASNTEAFF.

The CDR3 spells CASRGTGEETQYF. CDR3 nucleotides: TGTGCCAGCAGGGGGACAGGGGAGGAGACCCAGTACTTC. This chain links TRBV12-3 or TRBV12-4 with TRBJ2-5; 10 nucleotides align to TRBD1. CDR3 size: 13 residues. With 6 bases clipped from V and 5 bases from J, the junction kept 3 bases outside the gene matches.

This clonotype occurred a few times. As DNA, the CDR3 is TGTGCCAGCAGTCCGGGACTAGCGGGAGATTCAGAAGAGACCCAGTACTTC. Residues: CASSPGLAGDSEETQYF. The gene calls are TRBV7-6 and TRBJ2-5, with TRBD2 matching over 14 bases. J gave up 3 bases and V 6 bases, and 9 bases lay outside the gene matches. The length of the CDR3 is 17 residues. CDR1 is SGHVS and CDR2 is FNYEAQ in the germline V gene.

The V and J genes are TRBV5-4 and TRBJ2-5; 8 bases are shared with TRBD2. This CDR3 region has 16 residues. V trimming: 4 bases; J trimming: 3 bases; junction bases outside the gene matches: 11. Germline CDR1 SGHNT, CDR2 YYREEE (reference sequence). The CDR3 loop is CASSPGLAGGEETQYF. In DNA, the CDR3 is TGTGCCAGCAGCCCCGGCCTGGCGGGGGGTGAAGAGACCCAGTACTTC.

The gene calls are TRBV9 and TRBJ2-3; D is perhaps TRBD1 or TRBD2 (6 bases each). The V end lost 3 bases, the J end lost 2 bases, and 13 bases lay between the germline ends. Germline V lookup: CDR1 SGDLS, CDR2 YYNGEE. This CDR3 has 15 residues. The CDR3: CASSAGGSPTDTQYF. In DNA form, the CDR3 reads TGTGCCAGCAGCGCCGGGGGCAGCCCCACAGATACGCAGTATTTT.

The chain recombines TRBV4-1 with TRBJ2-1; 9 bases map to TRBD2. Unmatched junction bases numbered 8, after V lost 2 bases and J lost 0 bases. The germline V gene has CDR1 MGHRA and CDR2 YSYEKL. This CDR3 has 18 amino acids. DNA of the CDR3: TGCGCCAGCAGCCAATGGGCTAGCGGGGCTAGCTCCTACAATGAGCAGTTCTTC. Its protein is CASSQWASGASSYNEQFF.

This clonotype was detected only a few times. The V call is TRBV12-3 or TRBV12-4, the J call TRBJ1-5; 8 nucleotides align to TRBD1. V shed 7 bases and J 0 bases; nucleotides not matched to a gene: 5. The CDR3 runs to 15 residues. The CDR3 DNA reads TGTGCCAGCACCCTGGGGACAGGTAGCAATCAGCCCCAGCATTTT. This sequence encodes CASTLGTGSNQPQHF.

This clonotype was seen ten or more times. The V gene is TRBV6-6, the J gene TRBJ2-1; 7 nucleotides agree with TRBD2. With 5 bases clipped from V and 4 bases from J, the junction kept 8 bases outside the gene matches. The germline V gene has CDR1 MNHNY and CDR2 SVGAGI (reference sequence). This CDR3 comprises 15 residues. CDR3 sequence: CASSTSAGRYNEQFF. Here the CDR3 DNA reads TGTGCCAGCAGTACCTCAGCGGGACGATACAATGAGCAGTTCTTC.

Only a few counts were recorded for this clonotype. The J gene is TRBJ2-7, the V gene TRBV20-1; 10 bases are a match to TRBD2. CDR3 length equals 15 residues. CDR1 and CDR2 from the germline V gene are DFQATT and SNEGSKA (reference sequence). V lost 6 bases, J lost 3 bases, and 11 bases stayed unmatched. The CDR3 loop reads CSARFSGGAIYEQYV. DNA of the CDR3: TGCAGTGCACGATTCAGCGGGGGGGCGATCTACGAGCAGTACGTC.

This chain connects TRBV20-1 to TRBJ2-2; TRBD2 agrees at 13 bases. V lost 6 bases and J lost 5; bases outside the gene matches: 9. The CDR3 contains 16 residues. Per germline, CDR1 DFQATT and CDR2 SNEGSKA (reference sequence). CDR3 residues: CSAPRLAGGGTGELFF. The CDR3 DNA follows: TGCAGTGCACCCCGACTAGCGGGGGGAGGTACCGGGGAGCTGTTTTTT.

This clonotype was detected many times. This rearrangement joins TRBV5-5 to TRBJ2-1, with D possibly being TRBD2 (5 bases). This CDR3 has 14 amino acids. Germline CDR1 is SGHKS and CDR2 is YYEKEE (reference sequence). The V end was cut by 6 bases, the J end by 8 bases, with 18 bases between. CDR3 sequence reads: CASNLAWGSHEQFF. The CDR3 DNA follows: TGTGCCAGCAACCTAGCTTGGGGATCTCATGAGCAGTTCTTC.

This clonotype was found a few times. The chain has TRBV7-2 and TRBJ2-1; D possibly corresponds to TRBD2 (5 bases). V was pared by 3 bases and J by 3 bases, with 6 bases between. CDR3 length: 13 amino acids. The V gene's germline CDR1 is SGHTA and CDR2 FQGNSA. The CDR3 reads CASSFAGYNEQFF. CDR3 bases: TGTGCCAGCAGCTTTGCGGGCTACAATGAGCAGTTCTTC.

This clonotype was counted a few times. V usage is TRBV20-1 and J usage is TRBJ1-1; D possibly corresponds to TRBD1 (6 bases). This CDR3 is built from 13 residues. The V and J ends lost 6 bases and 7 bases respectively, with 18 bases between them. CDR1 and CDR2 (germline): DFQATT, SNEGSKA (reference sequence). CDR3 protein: CSAPRRRGSEAFF. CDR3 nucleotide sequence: TGCAGTGCCCCCCGGCGCAGGGGCAGTGAAGCTTTCTTT.

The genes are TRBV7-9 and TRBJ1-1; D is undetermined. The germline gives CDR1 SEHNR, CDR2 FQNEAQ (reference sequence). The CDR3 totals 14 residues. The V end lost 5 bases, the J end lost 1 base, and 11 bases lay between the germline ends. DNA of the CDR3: TGTGCCAGCAGCCCGTCGGTGAGGAACACTGAAGCTTTCTTT. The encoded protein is CASSPSVRNTEAFF.

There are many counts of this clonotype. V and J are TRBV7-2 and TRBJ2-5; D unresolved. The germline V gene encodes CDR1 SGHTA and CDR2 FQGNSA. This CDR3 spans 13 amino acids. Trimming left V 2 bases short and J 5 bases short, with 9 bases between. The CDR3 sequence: CASSLTQAETQYF. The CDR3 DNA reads TGTGCCAGCAGCTTAACCCAGGCGGAGACCCAGTACTTC.

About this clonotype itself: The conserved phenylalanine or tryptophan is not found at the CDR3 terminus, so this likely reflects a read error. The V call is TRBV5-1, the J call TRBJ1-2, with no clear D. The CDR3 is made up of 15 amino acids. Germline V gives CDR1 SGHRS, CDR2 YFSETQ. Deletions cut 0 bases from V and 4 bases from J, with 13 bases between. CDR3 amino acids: CASSLEAAKSYGYTL. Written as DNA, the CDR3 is TGCGCCAGCAGCTTGGAAGCGGCGAAGAGCTATGGCTACACCTTA.

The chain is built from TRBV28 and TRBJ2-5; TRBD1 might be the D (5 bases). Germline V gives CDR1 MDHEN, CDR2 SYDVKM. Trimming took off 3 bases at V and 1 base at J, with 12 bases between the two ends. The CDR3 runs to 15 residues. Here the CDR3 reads CASSLIGAPQETQYF. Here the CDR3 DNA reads TGTGCCAGCAGTTTGATAGGGGCACCCCAAGAGACCCAGTACTTC.

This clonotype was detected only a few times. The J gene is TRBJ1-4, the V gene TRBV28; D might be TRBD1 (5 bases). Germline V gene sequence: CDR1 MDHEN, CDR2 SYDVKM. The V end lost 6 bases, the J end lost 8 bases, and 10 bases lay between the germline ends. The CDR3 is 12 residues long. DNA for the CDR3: TGTGCCAGCAGCCTGAACAGGGAAAAACTGTTTTTT. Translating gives CASSLNREKLFF.

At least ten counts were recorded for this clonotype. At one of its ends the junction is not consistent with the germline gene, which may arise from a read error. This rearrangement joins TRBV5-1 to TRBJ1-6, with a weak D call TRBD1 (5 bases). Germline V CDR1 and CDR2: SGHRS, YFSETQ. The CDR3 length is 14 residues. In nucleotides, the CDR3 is TGTGCCAGCAGCTTGGGGCAGGGCGGCTCACCCCTCCACTTT. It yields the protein CASSLGQGGSPLHF.

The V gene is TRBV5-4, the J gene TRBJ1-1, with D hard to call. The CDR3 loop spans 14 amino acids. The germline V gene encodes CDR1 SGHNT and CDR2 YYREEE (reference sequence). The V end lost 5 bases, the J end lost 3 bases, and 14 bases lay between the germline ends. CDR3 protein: CASSSLTRDTEAFF. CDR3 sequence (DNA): TGTGCCAGCAGTTCCCTCACCCGGGACACTGAAGCTTTCTTT.

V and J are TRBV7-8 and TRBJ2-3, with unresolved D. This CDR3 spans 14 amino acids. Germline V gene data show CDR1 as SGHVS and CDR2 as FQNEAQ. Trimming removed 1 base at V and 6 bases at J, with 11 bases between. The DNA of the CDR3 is TGTGCCAGCAGCTTAGAGCGTTTTGCGGATACGCAGTATTTT. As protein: CASSLERFADTQYF.

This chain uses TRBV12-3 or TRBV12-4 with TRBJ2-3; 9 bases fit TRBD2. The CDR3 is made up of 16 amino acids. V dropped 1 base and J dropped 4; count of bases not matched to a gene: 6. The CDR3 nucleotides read TGTGCCAGCAGTTTAGGGGGCGGGGGGGCCTCAGATACGCAGTATTTT. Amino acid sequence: CASSLGGGGASDTQYF.

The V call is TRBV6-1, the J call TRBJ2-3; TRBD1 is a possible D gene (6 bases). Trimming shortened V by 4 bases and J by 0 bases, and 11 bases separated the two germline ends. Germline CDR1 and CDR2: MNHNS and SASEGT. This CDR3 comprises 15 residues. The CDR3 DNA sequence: TGTGCCAGCAGTGTGAGGACAGCTAGCACAGATACGCAGTATTTT. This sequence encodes CASSVRTASTDTQYF.

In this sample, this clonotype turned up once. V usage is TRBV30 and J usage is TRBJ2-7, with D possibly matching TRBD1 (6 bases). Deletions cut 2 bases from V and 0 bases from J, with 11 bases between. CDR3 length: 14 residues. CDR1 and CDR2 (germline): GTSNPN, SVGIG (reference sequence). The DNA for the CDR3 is TGTGCCTGGAGTAACCAGGGGACCTCCTACGAGCAGTACTTC. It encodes CAWSNQGTSYEQYF.